A single sample gave rise to the 21 T cell receptor beta chains below, sequenced in a study of T cell responses to AZD1222 COVID-19 vaccine. The repertoire was sequenced with immunoSEQ multiplex PCR; TCRdb's copy has only in-frame clones and lacks some. The sample includes around 100,000 clones, 88% of them seen just once. The material sequenced was peripheral blood, taken on day 0 of AZD1222 vaccination. The source of these receptors is an adult in good health.

The chain uses TRBV4-1 and TRBJ1-5; D remains unclear. The CDR3 runs to 15 residues. Germline assignment: CDR1 MGHRA and CDR2 YSYEKL. V lost 0 bases to trimming and J lost 2 bases, with 8 bases between them. CDR3: CASSQETDGNQPQHF. CDR3 nucleotides: TGCGCCAGCAGCCAAGAAACCGATGGCAATCAGCCCCAGCATTTT.

The rearrangement joins TRBV28 to TRBJ1-5, with D perhaps matching TRBD1 (6 bases). V was pared by 6 bases and J by 0 bases, with 15 bases between. This CDR3 region has 16 residues. Germline V lookup: CDR1 MDHEN, CDR2 SYDVKM. CDR3 loop: CASSIDRSYSNQPQHF. CDR3 bases: TGTGCCAGCAGCATAGACAGGAGTTATAGCAATCAGCCCCAGCATTTT.

This clone was picked up one time. CDR3 residues: CAITGTDLAEQYF. CDR3 sequence (DNA): TGTGCCATCACCGGGACGGATTTGGCCGAGCAGTACTTC. This chain links TRBV2 with TRBJ2-7, with D tentatively TRBD1 or TRBD2 (5 bases each). The CDR3 sequence is 13 residues long. Trimming stripped 10 bases from V and 6 bases from J, with 19 bases between. Germline loops: CDR1 SNHLY, CDR2 FYNNEI.

The chain carries TRBV6-2 or TRBV6-3 and TRBJ1-1; D not resolved. This CDR3 is built from 12 residues. The germline V and J ends were trimmed by 4 bases and 6 bases, with 9 bases remaining between them. Germline V CDR1 and CDR2: MNHEY, SVGEGT. CDR3 DNA: TGTGCCAGCAGTTGGCTAGGGCCTGAAGCTTTCTTT. This codes for CASSWLGPEAFF.

The rearrangement uses TRBV6-4 and TRBJ1-6; D gene uncertain. Germline V CDR1 and CDR2: MRHNA, SNTAGT. The CDR3 is 14 residues long. The ends were cut back, 0 bases at V and 5 bases at J, with 5 bases in the middle. The CDR3 DNA reads as TGTGCCAGCAGTGACTCGCCGAATAATTCACCCCTCCACTTT. It translates to CASSDSPNNSPLHF.

This sequence joins TRBV5-6 and TRBJ1-3, with D possibly matching TRBD1 (5 bases). CDR1 and CDR2 (germline): SGHDT, YYEEEE. The CDR3 covers 12 residues. The V end lost 2 bases, the J end lost 9 bases, and 9 bases lay between the germline ends. The CDR3 spells CASSLGDATIYF. Here the CDR3 DNA reads TGTGCCAGCAGCTTAGGGGATGCCACCATATATTTT.

The DNA of the CDR3 is TGTGCCAGCACGGCCGCGGGACAGGGGTACACTGAAGCTTTCTTT. As protein: CASTAAGQGYTEAFF. V usage is TRBV2 and J usage is TRBJ1-1, with 10 bases that match TRBD1. CDR1 is SNHLY, CDR2 FYNNEI, per germline. The CDR3 is 15 residues long. The V segment lost 7 bases and the J segment 3 bases; nucleotides outside the gene matches: 8.

This clone was counted between two and nine times. The chain uses TRBV5-1 and TRBJ1-5; D is undetermined. The CDR3 runs 15 residues. The germline V gene encodes CDR1 SGHRS and CDR2 YFSETQ. With 0 bases removed from V and 6 bases from J, the gap between germline ends came to 13 bases. The CDR3 DNA is TGCGCCAGCAGCTTGGGAGGGCAGAACTTTCAGCCCCAGCATTTT. This codes for CASSLGGQNFQPQHF. The complete variable domain, with remaining parts taken from reference TRBV5-1 and TRBJ1-5, reads KAGVTQTPRYLIKTRGQQVTLSCSPISGHRSVSWYQQTPGQGLQFLFEYFSETQRNKGNFPGRFSGRQFSNSRSEMNVSTLELGDSALYLCASSLGGQNFQPQHFGDGTRLSIL.

The V gene is TRBV20-1, the J gene TRBJ2-7, with 8 bases lining up with TRBD2. Germline V gene sequence: CDR1 DFQATT, CDR2 SNEGSKA (reference sequence). This CDR3 is 16 amino acids long. V lost 3 bases to trimming and J lost 5 bases; unmatched junction nucleotides: 15. The CDR3 nucleotides read TGCAGTGCTAGTGGTAGCGGGACTTCTACTTTCGACGAGCAGTACTTC. Encoded protein: CSASGSGTSTFDEQYF.

The chain links TRBV3-1 (or the pseudogene TRBV3-2) to TRBJ1-1, with 8 bases matching TRBD1. Trimming at V came to 6 bases and at J to 4 bases, leaving 7 bases not matched to a gene. The CDR3 covers 14 residues. CDR1 and CDR2 (germline): LGHDT, YNNKEL (reference sequence). CDR3 residues: CASSPRGQSTEAFF. The CDR3 region has the DNA TGTGCCAGCAGTCCCAGGGGGCAGTCCACTGAAGCTTTCTTT.

The count of this clone is one. The chain employs TRBV11-2 and TRBJ2-1; 8 bases align to TRBD2. This CDR3 is 17 amino acids long. V was pared by 4 bases and J by 8 bases, with 16 bases of the junction left unmatched. Germline CDR1 SGHAT, CDR2 FQNNGV. The CDR3 DNA follows: TGTGCCAGCAGCTGGGGAAGGAGGCGGGAGGCCGTCGATGAGCAGTTCTTC. Encoded protein: CASSWGRRREAVDEQFF.

The chain carries TRBV24-1 and TRBJ1-1, with TRBD1 identical over 9 bases. CDR3 size: 15 residues. J was trimmed by 7 bases and V by 3 bases; bases with no gene match: 8. Germline assignment: CDR1 KGHDR and CDR2 SFDVKD. The CDR3 bases are TGTGCCACCAGTGATCCGGGACAGGGTGGGGGTGAAGCTTTCTTT. It yields the protein CATSDPGQGGGEAFF.

This chain joins TRBV28 and TRBJ2-1; unclear D gene. Trimming removed 5 bases at V and 10 bases at J, with 12 bases between. Germline V gene data show CDR1 as MDHEN and CDR2 as SYDVKM. The CDR3 is made up of 12 amino acids. The DNA for the CDR3 is TGTGCCAGCAGTCCCATCCGCCGAGAGCAGTTCTTC. Translated, it gives CASSPIRREQFF. Based on the CDR3 plus reference TRBV28 and TRBJ2-1, the full variable domain is DVKVTQSSRYLVKRTGEKVFLECVQDMDHENMFWYRQDPGLGLRLIYFSYDVKMKEKGDIPEGYSVSREKKERFSLILESASTNQTSMYLCASSPIRREQFFGPGTRLTVL.

V is TRBV30 and J is TRBJ1-1, with 9 bases fitting TRBD1. The V gene's germline CDR1 is GTSNPN and CDR2 SVGIG (reference sequence). Trimming cost V 5 bases and J 8 bases; bases outside gene matches: 3. CDR3 size: 11 residues. Here the CDR3 DNA reads TGTGCCTGGGGTACAGGGGGCGAAGCTTTCTTT. Translation gives CAWGTGGEAFF.

The chain recombines TRBV6-5 with TRBJ1-1; TRBD1 might be the D (5 bases). CDR1 and CDR2 from the germline V gene are MNHEY and SVGAGI. V was pared by 7 bases and J by 0 bases, with 9 bases between. The CDR3 runs 13 residues. The CDR3 nucleotides are TGTGCCAGCAATCAGGGCTTGAACACTGAAGCTTTCTTT. Amino acids: CASNQGLNTEAFF.

The chain uses TRBV9 and TRBJ1-1, with a weak D call TRBD1 (5 bases). This CDR3 comprises 14 residues. From germline, CDR1 is SGDLS and CDR2 YYNGEE. The ends were cut back, 3 bases at V and 1 base at J, with 10 bases in the middle. CDR3 sequence reads: CASSATGGNTEAFF. The CDR3, as DNA: TGTGCCAGCAGCGCGACTGGGGGGAACACTGAAGCTTTCTTT.

This chain connects TRBV25-1 to TRBJ2-7, with 9 bases matching TRBD2. The CDR3 spans 14 residues. Trimming removed 8 bases from V and 2 bases from J; junction bases left unmatched: 7. Per germline, CDR1 MGHDK and CDR2 SYGVNS. CDR3: CASDSGTSTYEQYF. DNA of the CDR3: TGTGCCAGCGACTCCGGGACTAGCACCTACGAGCAGTACTTC.

This chain joins TRBV7-9 and TRBJ2-1; no clear D gene. V was cut by 3 bases and J by 12 bases, with 12 bases left in between. Germline lookup yields CDR1 SEHNR and CDR2 FQNEAQ (reference sequence). This CDR3 region has 12 residues. The CDR3 sequence is CASSFGEVAQFF. The DNA of the CDR3 is TGTGCCAGCAGCTTTGGAGAGGTCGCGCAGTTCTTC.

This clone appeared a single time. The chain has TRBV7-9 and TRBJ1-5, with 9 nucleotides matching TRBD1. J was trimmed by 4 bases and V by 5 bases; bases with no gene match: 3. This CDR3 comprises 14 residues. Germline V CDR1 and CDR2: SEHNR, FQNEAQ (reference sequence). The chain's CDR3 is CASSDGTGNQPQHF. The CDR3 bases are TGTGCCAGCAGCGACGGGACAGGGAATCAGCCCCAGCATTTT.

The rearrangement links TRBV5-6 to TRBJ2-1; D unclear. The CDR3 loop spans 12 amino acids. The V end was cut by 0 bases, the J end by 9 bases, with 7 bases between. The germline gives CDR1 SGHDT, CDR2 YYEEEE. CDR3 nucleotides: TGTGCCAGCAGCTTGGGATCGGGTGAGCAGTTCTTC. Residues: CASSLGSGEQFF.

The chain carries TRBV30 and TRBJ2-7; TRBD2 is a possible D gene (7 bases). Trimming removed 5 bases at V and 6 bases at J, with 14 bases between. The CDR3 runs 12 residues. From germline, CDR1 is GTSNPN and CDR2 SVGIG (reference sequence). The CDR3 sequence is CAWGGAIVEQYF. In DNA form, the CDR3 reads TGTGCCTGGGGGGGGGCGATTGTCGAGCAGTACTTC.